This paragraph covers one TCR beta chain sequence. This clonotype has more than one count but fewer than ten. What antigen it recognizes has not been identified. No quality values exist for individual bases; no much larger clone is one base distant. The sample's time point label, decoded: patch test 1, 2 weeks after DPC sensitization. This specimen's treatment or condition label, per the study, means: therapeutic diphenylcyclopropenone sensitization with weekly scalp DPC. At each patch-test visit, blood was drawn before the patch test was applied. Eligible patients were aged 18 to 70, diagnosed with alopecia, deemed suitable for DPC therapy, and excluded if pregnant. Unfractionated whole blood was collected in Tempus Blood RNA tubes, and total RNA was extracted from that blood. The sample originates from a study of human T cells and chemical hapten exposure (dated by TCRdb to the early 2020s). Looking at the study overall: For sensitization, 2% DPC in acetone was applied to a 2 cm by 2 cm area of upper inner arm skin. Weekly therapeutic DPC doses were additionally applied to the scalp of patients throughout the approximately 24-week study period. Patch testing was done on the upper back using Finn chambers containing 0.01% DPC, and results were scored after 6 days according to International Contact Dermatitis Research Group standards. Alopecia areata with under or over 50% scalp involvement, alopecia totalis and alopecia universalis were represented in the patient cohort, which was mostly female. Libraries were pooled for sequencing, and per-sample TCR yields varied mainly because of small differences in library volumes within the pool. In alopecia patients, the study followed how the peripheral blood TCR repertoire changed in vivo over primary and secondary sensitization to diphenylcyclopropenone (DPC), a hapten. Blood samples were taken from patients before sensitization (week 0) and then at 2, 6 and about 24 weeks after DPC sensitization. For TCR sequencing, blood came from 25 to 35 alopecia patients at anywhere from one to four time points (pre-sensitization, 2, 6 and 24 weeks). The investigation overall reported the following: DPC sensitization did not change how many TCRs were above 1 in 1000 frequency, and no evidence was found of alterations in global repertoire structure. Patch test score correlated positively with the number of PT1 expanded TCRs, reaching significance at thresholds 8, 16 and 32 but not at 4. Repeated subsampling changed both the strength of the expansion versus patch-test correlation and the threshold at which that correlation became significant. Because all patients had alopecia, a presumed autoimmune disease, the immune response of the patients might differ from that of healthy individuals. Significantly more large CDR3 similarity clusters were formed by expanded TCRs than by pre-sensitization or healthy control sets, consistent with antigen-driven responses.

The germline V gene gives CDR1 as MDHEN and CDR2 as SYDVKM. Trimming at the junction amounts to 5 bases on V and 4 bases on J, and the germline ends lie 17 bases apart. CDR3 length: 15 amino acids, cysteine to phenylalanine. Only CDR3 DNA is held: 45 bases, read in frame from base 1. The protocol used for the library was RACE. Instrument used: NextSeq 500. During library preparation, unique molecular identifiers were attached to individual cDNA molecules so that TCRs could be counted quantitatively and reproducibly. Both TCR alpha and TCR beta chains were sequenced from each blood RNA sample. As for the authors' bioinformatics: A median of approximately 100,000 TCRs per sample was observed, with a range of 23,224 to 690,600. The Decombinator software suite was used to annotate the V, J and CDR3 of the TCR reads. To make PS versus PT1 abundance plots, every sample was subsampled to the same number of TCRs (28,000). TCRs were defined as expanded if absent before sensitization and observed at least eight times at the 2-week time point. Through fastp at Q25 and MiXCR, TCRdb rebuilt clones from the public reads, retaining in-frame beta chains. For every CDR3 protein sequence, its rows merge into one entry that carries the most common genes and DNA. The authors' filters were not applied to this entry. The sample has 84,000 or so distinct CDR3 sequences on record, roughly a tenth of them singletons. Together, the top ten hold around 2.3% of the sample.

The sequencing here drew on whole blood, taken in connection with sensitization to the hapten diphenylcyclopropenone (DPC). The TCR originated in a man aged 40-49 years with alopecia areata. Some clones in this sample may be carry-over from other donors' samples. This receptor chain uses TRBV28 and TRBJ2-5; a tentative D call is TRBD1 (6 bases match). The DNA reads as follows: TGTGCCAGCAGTGACACTACAGGGTTCCGAGAGACCCAGTACTTC. Its protein is CASSDTTGFRETQYF.